Following are 32 T cell receptor beta chains from one sample sequenced in a study of cytomegalovirus exposure and HLA in healthy donors. 13 Jbeta primers and 60 Vbeta primers were used for the PCR. The repertoire was sequenced with immunoSEQ multiplex PCR; TCRdb's copy has only in-frame clones and lacks some. Here the sample table reports approximately 120,000 clones. Sequenced input: PBMCs. These receptor sequences come from a man aged 35 to 55 in good health and CMV-seronegative.

This chain links TRBV4-1 with TRBJ2-7, with TRBD1 matching over 7 bases. The CDR3 is made up of 17 amino acids. V lost 0 bases and J lost 3; bases outside the gene matches: 11. Germline lookup yields CDR1 MGHRA and CDR2 YSYEKL. The CDR3 DNA follows: TGCGCCAGCAGCCAAGATGGGGTCGGAAGGGGGCTCTACGAGCAGTACTTC. Its protein product is CASSQDGVGRGLYEQYF.

The chain joins TRBV5-1 to TRBJ2-1; possible D gene TRBD1, 5 bases. Per germline, CDR1 SGHRS and CDR2 YFSETQ. This CDR3 region has 16 residues. The V gene lost 0 bases and the J gene lost 3 bases, with 13 bases spanning the gap. The CDR3 DNA is TGCGCCAGCAGCTTGGTGGGTGGGGCTAACTACAATGAGCAGTTCTTC. It codes for CASSLVGGANYNEQFF.

The genes are TRBV2 and TRBJ2-1, with TRBD2 matching over 9 bases. CDR1 SNHLY and CDR2 FYNNEI come from the germline V gene. The CDR3 spans 13 residues. Trimming took 7 bases from V and 5 from J; bases not matched to a gene: 3. CDR3 in amino acids: CASKTSGNNEQFF. As DNA, the CDR3 is TGTGCCAGCAAGACTAGCGGAAACAATGAGCAGTTCTTC. Using reference TRBV2 and TRBJ2-1 for the parts outside the CDR3, the full variable domain is EPEVTQTPSHQVTQMGQEVILRCVPISNHLYFYWYRQILGQKVEFLVSFYNNEISEKSEIFDDQFSVERPDGSNFTLKIRSTKLEDSAMYFCASKTSGNNEQFFGPGTRLTVL.

CDR3 bases: TGTGCCACCAGCAGAGATCAGGGGGGAGGGGCCAACGTCCTGACTTTC. This translates into CATSRDQGGGANVLTF. V gene TRBV15 combines with J gene TRBJ2-6, with a tentative D call TRBD1 (7 bases). V was clipped by 0 bases and J by 4 bases, with 10 bases between them. This CDR3 region has 16 residues. The germline V gene encodes CDR1 LNHNV and CDR2 YYDKDF (reference sequence).

V gene TRBV19 combines with J gene TRBJ2-7; TRBD1 aligns across 7 bases. The CDR3 runs to 15 residues. Germline values: CDR1 LNHDA, CDR2 SQIVND (reference sequence). The J segment lost 7 bases and the V segment lost 4 bases, leaving 13 bases of the junction unmatched. CDR3 amino acids: CASSTRDSPTGEQYF. CDR3 DNA: TGTGCCAGTAGTACCCGGGACAGCCCGACGGGGGAGCAGTACTTC.

The chain recombines TRBV5-1 with TRBJ1-2, with 9 nucleotides matching TRBD1. Trimming cost V 4 bases and J 4 bases; bases outside gene matches: 8. The germline V gene has CDR1 SGHRS and CDR2 YFSETQ. The CDR3 runs 15 residues. CDR3 DNA: TGCGCCAGCAGCAGGGACAGGGCTGAGAGCTATGGCTACACCTTC. Its protein product is CASSRDRAESYGYTF.

This rearrangement joins TRBV5-4 to TRBJ2-5, with a tentative D call TRBD1 (6 bases). Per germline, CDR1 SGHNT and CDR2 YYREEE (reference sequence). Between the trimmed V and J ends, which lost 4 bases and 4 bases, there was a span of 17 bases. CDR3 length: 15 amino acids. The CDR3 protein is CASSAPGAPRETQYF. The CDR3 region has the DNA TGTGCCAGCAGCGCGCCAGGGGCTCCTCGAGAGACCCAGTACTTC.

As to this clone: At one boundary the junction diverges from the germline segment, which might be a read error. The chain carries TRBV30 and TRBJ2-6, with D possibly matching TRBD2 (6 bases). CDR3 length: 15 residues. From germline, CDR1 is GTSNPN and CDR2 SVGIG (reference sequence). The CDR3 bases are TGTGCTTGGAAGGGGAGGCTAGCTGGGGCCAACGTCCTGACTTTC. Translation gives CAWKGRLAGANVLTF.

The chain carries TRBV19 and TRBJ2-3; D is perhaps TRBD1 (7 bases). From germline, CDR1 is LNHDA and CDR2 SQIVND (reference sequence). The CDR3 has 14 residues. Trimming stripped 5 bases from V and 8 bases from J, with 17 bases between. CDR3 sequence: CASSSSRGRPTQYF. In DNA, the CDR3 is TGTGCCAGTAGTTCCTCCAGGGGGAGGCCTACGCAGTATTTT.

V usage is TRBV5-1 and J usage is TRBJ2-3; 7 positions agree with TRBD1. Looked up from germline, CDR1 is SGHRS and CDR2 is YFSETQ. V lost 4 bases and J lost 1; bases outside the gene matches: 3. CDR3 length: 14 residues. CDR3 loop: CASSHGQGTDTQYF. DNA for the CDR3: TGCGCCAGCAGCCATGGACAGGGCACAGATACGCAGTATTTT.

The chain links TRBV2 to TRBJ2-7, with TRBD2 matching 7 bases. Trimming removed 4 bases from V and 6 bases from J; junction bases left unmatched: 6. The germline gives CDR1 SNHLY, CDR2 FYNNEI. The CDR3 runs to 13 residues. The CDR3 protein is CASSVGLEREQYF. CDR3 nucleotide sequence: TGTGCCAGCAGTGTCGGACTAGAGCGCGAGCAGTACTTC.

The chain employs TRBV5-1 and TRBJ1-4; D uncertain. CDR1 is SGHRS, CDR2 YFSETQ, per germline. Between the trimmed V and J ends, which lost 0 bases and 8 bases, there was a span of 8 bases. This CDR3 has 13 amino acids. CDR3 nucleotide sequence: TGCGCCAGCAGCTTGGCGCCTAGAGAAAAACTGTTTTTT. Translated: CASSLAPREKLFF. The full variable domain, its missing parts supplied by reference TRBV5-1 and TRBJ1-4, is KAGVTQTPRYLIKTRGQQVTLSCSPISGHRSVSWYQQTPGQGLQFLFEYFSETQRNKGNFPGRFSGRQFSNSRSEMNVSTLELGDSALYLCASSLAPREKLFFGSGTQLSVL.

The V gene is TRBV4-1, the J gene TRBJ1-3; D is possibly TRBD1 (6 bases). This CDR3 comprises 15 residues. Trimming stripped 4 bases from V and 0 bases from J, with 10 bases between. Germline CDR1 and CDR2: MGHRA and YSYEKL. CDR3 residues: CASSPTGPSGNTIYF. CDR3 nucleotides: TGCGCCAGCAGCCCCACAGGGCCCTCTGGAAACACCATATATTTT.

This sequence joins TRBV18 and TRBJ2-7; D uncertain. The CDR3 is made up of 14 amino acids. V shed 4 bases and J shed 2 bases, with 12 bases lying between them. Germline CDR1 KGHSH, CDR2 LQKENI. This CDR3 is CASSRLAGPYEQYF. Here the CDR3 DNA reads TGTGCCAGCTCACGGTTGGCAGGCCCCTACGAGCAGTACTTC.

The V and J genes are TRBV10-2 and TRBJ1-1; a possible D gene is TRBD1 (5 bases). The V end was cut by 7 bases, the J end by 1 base, with 13 bases between. Per the germline V gene, CDR1 is WSHSY and CDR2 is SAAADI. The CDR3 loop spans 14 amino acids. CDR3 sequence (DNA): TGCGCCAGCAAGAACTGGGGCCAGAACACTGAAGCTTTCTTT. Protein sequence: CASKNWGQNTEAFF.

The chain employs TRBV27 and TRBJ2-1; no clear D gene. Germline-derived CDR1 and CDR2 are MNHEY and SMNVEV (reference sequence). This CDR3 spans 13 amino acids. The V and J ends lost 8 bases and 1 base respectively, with 9 bases between them. CDR3 loop: CASQLSSYNEQFF. The CDR3 DNA reads as TGTGCCAGCCAGTTAAGTTCCTACAATGAGCAGTTCTTC.

V is TRBV6-5 and J is TRBJ2-5; D not resolved. CDR1 and CDR2 from the germline V gene are MNHEY and SVGAGI. This CDR3 is 13 amino acids long. Trimming stripped 6 bases from V and 3 bases from J, with 11 bases between. The CDR3 protein is CASSRTRKETQYF. In DNA, the CDR3 is TGTGCCAGCAGCCGCACAAGAAAAGAGACCCAGTACTTC.

The chain recombines TRBV9 with TRBJ2-7; D remains ambiguous. The CDR3 is 14 amino acids. V gave up 4 bases and J gave up 5 bases, with 16 bases separating them. The germline V gene encodes CDR1 SGDLS and CDR2 YYNGEE. CDR3 sequence: CASSPPVLSHEQYF. In DNA, the CDR3 is TGTGCCAGCAGCCCTCCGGTCTTAAGCCACGAGCAGTACTTC.

The chain combines TRBV30 with TRBJ1-4, with TRBD1 as a possible D gene (5 bases). CDR1 is GTSNPN and CDR2 is SVGIG in the germline V gene (reference sequence). CDR3 size: 12 residues. The CDR3 is CAMTATNEKLFF. In nucleotides, the CDR3 is TGTGCGATGACAGCAACTAATGAAAAACTGTTTTTT.

CDR3 in DNA: TGCACCAGCAGCCCCGAACTCGGCCTAGCGGCCTCCTACAATGAGCAGTTCTTC. Translated, it gives CTSSPELGLAASYNEQFF. The V and J genes are TRBV1 and TRBJ2-1; the D call of TRBD2 is as the table states it, not checked on the DNA. TRBV1 is noted as a pseudogene. The CDR3 is 18 residues long.

This chain joins TRBV7-2 and TRBJ1-2, with TRBD1 as a possible D gene (5 bases). Germline V gene lookup returns CDR1 SGHTA and CDR2 FQGNSA. Trimming left V 4 bases short and J 5 bases short, with 8 bases between. The CDR3 has 12 amino acids. Here the CDR3 reads CASSSSGYGYTF. For the CDR3, the DNA is TGTGCCAGCAGCTCCTCAGGGTATGGCTACACCTTC.

This chain uses TRBV15 with TRBJ2-3; 8 bases agree with TRBD1. CDR3 length: 14 residues. CDR1 is LNHNV and CDR2 is YYDKDF in the germline V gene (reference sequence). Losses at the gene ends were 9 bases for V and 2 bases for J; bases not matched to a gene: 7. The CDR3 reads CATFDRGFTDTQYF. In nucleotides, the CDR3 is TGTGCCACTTTTGACAGGGGTTTCACAGATACGCAGTATTTT.

V gene TRBV5-1 combines with J gene TRBJ2-5; D is perhaps TRBD1 (7 bases). From germline, CDR1 is SGHRS and CDR2 YFSETQ. The CDR3 is made up of 14 amino acids. With 4 bases removed from V and 3 bases from J, the gap between germline ends came to 13 bases. This CDR3 is CASSRFRGEETQYF. The CDR3 DNA follows: TGCGCCAGCAGCCGTTTCAGGGGGGAAGAGACCCAGTACTTC.

The CDR3 reads CASTPFGGTDTQYF. For the CDR3, the DNA is TGCGCCAGCACTCCCTTTGGAGGCACAGATACGCAGTATTTT. The chain recombines TRBV5-1 with TRBJ2-3; D remains unclear. Germline values: CDR1 SGHRS, CDR2 YFSETQ. The CDR3 runs to 14 residues. Between the trimmed V and J ends, which lost 6 bases and 1 base, there was a span of 12 bases.

The chain couples TRBV4-1 to TRBJ1-5, with D unclear. V lost 4 bases to trimming and J lost 3 bases, with 13 bases between them. From germline, CDR1 is MGHRA and CDR2 YSYEKL. This CDR3 is built from 15 residues. DNA for the CDR3: TGCGCCAGCAGCCTGGTTGCGTCCCCCAATCAGCCCCAGCATTTT. It codes for CASSLVASPNQPQHF.

The chain employs TRBV2 and TRBJ2-5; maybe TRBD1 (5 bases). Germline lookup yields CDR1 SNHLY and CDR2 FYNNEI. The V gene lost 7 bases and the J gene lost 3 bases, with 18 bases spanning the gap. There are 15 residues in the CDR3. This CDR3 is CASTPRQTEKETQYF. Here the CDR3 DNA reads TGTGCCAGCACCCCTCGACAGACGGAAAAAGAGACCCAGTACTTC.

The chain carries TRBV7-9 and TRBJ2-5; a possible D gene is TRBD2 (7 bases). Germline V gene data show CDR1 as SEHNR and CDR2 as FQNEAQ (reference sequence). Deletions cut 2 bases from V and 5 bases from J, with 21 bases between. This CDR3 has 17 residues. CDR3 nucleotides: TGTGCCAGCAGCTTAACTCTGGGGGGGGCGCGCGGGGAGACCCAGTACTTC. It yields the protein CASSLTLGGARGETQYF.

The rearrangement joins TRBV19 to TRBJ1-2; TRBD1 aligns across 7 bases. CDR1 LNHDA and CDR2 SQIVND come from the germline V gene (reference sequence). The CDR3 is 14 residues long. J was trimmed by 4 bases and V by 6 bases; bases with no gene match: 8. This CDR3 is CASRRSGTVYGYTF. CDR3 in DNA: TGTGCCAGTAGGAGATCCGGGACAGTCTATGGCTACACCTTC.

The chain couples TRBV21-1 to TRBJ2-3; the table's TRBD1 call for D was not verified on the DNA. TRBV21-1 is classified as a pseudogene. This CDR3 has 18 amino acids. This CDR3 is CASSRGQAGQASTDTQYF. In DNA, the CDR3 is TGTGCCAGCAGCAGAGGACAAGCGGGACAGGCCAGCACAGATACGCAGTATTTT.

The chain couples TRBV7-3 to TRBJ2-1, with D tentatively TRBD1 (5 bases). Trimming pared 1 base from V and 6 bases from J, leaving 16 bases between. This CDR3 region has 16 residues. CDR1 SGHTA and CDR2 FQGTGA come from the germline V gene. Written as DNA, the CDR3 is TGTGCCAGCAGCTTAAGAAGGGGTAACCAAATCAATGAGCAGTTCTTC. It encodes CASSLRRGNQINEQFF. The variable domain in full, completed from reference TRBV7-3 and TRBJ2-1, reads GAGVSQTPSNKVTEKGKYVELRCDPISGHTALYWYRQSLGQGPEFLIYFQGTGAADDSGLPNDRFFAVRPEGSVSTLKIQRTERGDSAVYLCASSLRRGNQINEQFFGPGTRLTVL.

V usage is TRBV7-8 and J usage is TRBJ2-5; TRBD1 might be the D (5 bases). This CDR3 has 16 residues. Trimming took 1 base from V and 3 from J, leaving 15 bases between them. The germline V gene encodes CDR1 SGHVS and CDR2 FQNEAQ. CDR3 protein: CASSLVSGRVKETQYF. In nucleotides, the CDR3 is TGTGCCAGCAGCTTAGTGTCAGGGCGAGTTAAAGAGACCCAGTACTTC. The full variable domain, its missing parts supplied by reference TRBV7-8 and TRBJ2-5, is GAGVSQSPRYKVAKRGQDVALRCDPISGHVSLFWYQQALGQGPEFLTYFQNEAQLDKSGLPSDRFFAERPEGSVSTLKIQRTQQEDSAVYLCASSLVSGRVKETQYFGPGTRLLVL.

The chain combines TRBV30 with TRBJ1-2, with D uncertain. This CDR3 comprises 12 residues. Germline loops: CDR1 GTSNPN, CDR2 SVGIG (reference sequence). Trimming removed 2 bases at V and 8 bases at J, with 12 bases between. The CDR3 here is CAWSIFFVGYTF. For the CDR3, the DNA is TGTGCCTGGAGTATATTTTTTGTCGGCTACACCTTC.